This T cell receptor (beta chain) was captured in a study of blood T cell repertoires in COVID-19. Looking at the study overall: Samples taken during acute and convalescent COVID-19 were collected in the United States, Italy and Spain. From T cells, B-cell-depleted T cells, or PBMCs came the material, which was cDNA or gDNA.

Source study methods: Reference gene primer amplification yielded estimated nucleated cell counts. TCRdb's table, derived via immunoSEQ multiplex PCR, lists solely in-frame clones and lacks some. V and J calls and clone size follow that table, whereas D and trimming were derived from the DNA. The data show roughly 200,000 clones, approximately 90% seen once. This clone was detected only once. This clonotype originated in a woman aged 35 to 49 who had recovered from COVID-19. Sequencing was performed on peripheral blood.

The CDR3 sequence is CASSQQGTYEQYF. Written as DNA, the CDR3 is TGTGCCAGCAGTCAACAGGGAACTTACGAGCAGTACTTC. The genes are TRBV6-5 and TRBJ2-7; perhaps TRBD1 as D (6 bases). V was trimmed by 5 bases and J by 4 bases, leaving 12 bases between them. Looked up from germline, CDR1 is MNHEY and CDR2 is SVGAGI. The CDR3 length is 13 residues.